The 20 T cell receptor beta chains given below trace back to one sample, sequenced in a study of cytomegalovirus exposure and HLA in healthy donors. The PCR made use of 60 Vbeta and 13 Jbeta primers. Here immunoSEQ multiplex PCR was the method, and the copy in TCRdb shows in-frame clones only, minus some. The sample has roughly 150,000 clones, approximately 75% seen once. Sequences were obtained from PBMCs. These receptors all come from a man aged 50-59 years in good health and CMV-seropositive.

This chain uses TRBV11-3 with TRBJ2-3, with D maybe TRBD2 (7 bases). The CDR3 is made up of 14 amino acids. Trimming took off 3 bases at V and 5 bases at J, with 12 bases between the two ends. Germline lookup yields CDR1 SGHNT and CDR2 YENEEA. CDR3 DNA sequence: TGTGCCAGCAGCTTGGGGGGGGGCCAAGATACGCAGTATTTT. It is translated as CASSLGGGQDTQYF.

The chain combines TRBV27 with TRBJ1-1; weak D call: TRBD1 (6 bases). Per the germline V gene, CDR1 is MNHEY and CDR2 is SMNVEV (reference sequence). The length of the CDR3 is 13 residues. With 9 bases removed from V and 8 bases from J, the gap between germline ends came to 19 bases. CDR3 in DNA: TGTGCCAGTAGAAATACAGGGATCGGCGAAGCTTTCTTT. Amino acids: CASRNTGIGEAFF.

The chain uses TRBV2 and TRBJ1-2; weak D call: TRBD1 (5 bases). The germline V gene encodes CDR1 SNHLY and CDR2 FYNNEI. The V and J ends lost 3 bases and 8 bases respectively, with 22 bases between them. This CDR3 region has 16 residues. The DNA of the CDR3 is TGTGCCAGCAGTGACTCCTGGTCCAGGGTGAAAGGGGGCTACACCTTC. It specifies CASSDSWSRVKGGYTF.

There are a few counts of this clone. The chain has TRBV7-2 and TRBJ2-5, with a possible D match to TRBD2 (6 bases). The J call may be wrong; the DNA end is better matched by TRBJ2-7. Germline CDR1 is SGHTA and CDR2 is FQGNSA. This CDR3 is built from 15 residues. The CDR3 nucleotides are TGTGCCAGCAGCTCATCCGTGCCGGGGAGGTACGAGCAGTACTTC. Translated, it gives CASSSSVPGRYEQYF.

The chain combines TRBV5-1 with TRBJ2-7; maybe TRBD2 (6 bases). The germline V gene encodes CDR1 SGHRS and CDR2 YFSETQ. This CDR3 spans 16 amino acids. Between the trimmed V and J ends, which lost 0 bases and 0 bases, there was a span of 13 bases. The CDR3 bases are TGCGCCAGCAGCTTGGAATTGGGGACTTTCTCCTACGAGCAGTACTTC. Protein sequence: CASSLELGTFSYEQYF.

CDR3 in amino acids: CASSQDPGTFQETQYF. The CDR3 DNA reads TGTGCCAGCAGCCAAGACCCCGGGACTTTCCAAGAGACCCAGTACTTC. The chain couples TRBV14 to TRBJ2-5; maybe TRBD2 (6 bases). The CDR3 spans 16 residues. Trimming removed 0 bases from V and 1 base from J, with 12 bases in between. Germline assignment: CDR1 SGHDN and CDR2 FVKESK.

The chain combines TRBV15 with TRBJ2-3; a weak D match, TRBD1 (6 bases). CDR3 length: 14 residues. Germline V gives CDR1 LNHNV, CDR2 YYDKDF (reference sequence). Deletions cut 3 bases from V and 10 bases from J, with 17 bases between. CDR3 region: CATSRKPGQEAQYF. The CDR3 DNA reads TGTGCCACCAGCAGGAAACCGGGACAAGAGGCGCAGTATTTT.

V gene TRBV5-6 combines with J gene TRBJ1-3, with 7 bases identical to TRBD1. The trim removed 1 base at V and 0 bases at J, leaving 1 base unmatched. CDR1 and CDR2 from the germline V gene are SGHDT and YYEEEE. This CDR3 spans 15 amino acids. The CDR3 protein is CASSLPGGSGNTIYF. CDR3 DNA sequence: TGTGCCAGCAGCTTGCCAGGGGGCTCTGGAAACACCATATATTTT.

This sequence joins TRBV27 and TRBJ2-1; TRBD2 matches 9 bases. Germline loops: CDR1 MNHEY, CDR2 SMNVEV (reference sequence). The CDR3 runs 15 residues. J was trimmed by 4 bases and V by 3 bases; bases with no gene match: 4. CDR3 residues: CASSLGLAGYNEQFF. The CDR3 DNA reads as TGTGCCAGCAGTTTGGGCCTAGCGGGGTACAATGAGCAGTTCTTC.

The chain uses TRBV21-1 and TRBJ1-1; no check of the table's D call, TRBD1, against the DNA was made. TRBV21-1 is an annotated pseudogene. The CDR3 extends over 16 amino acids. Here the CDR3 DNA reads TGTGCCAGCAGAGGTCGGTCCAGGGGACAAAACACTGAAGCTTTCTTT. Translation: CASRGRSRGQNTEAFF.

This chain uses TRBV2 with TRBJ1-2; a weak D match, TRBD1 (6 bases). The CDR3 contains 15 residues. Trimming shortened V by 6 bases and J by 4 bases, and 18 bases separated the two germline ends. Germline-derived CDR1 and CDR2 are SNHLY and FYNNEI. For the CDR3, the DNA is TGTGCCAGCAGCCCTGGGGGCAGTCAGGTCTATGGCTACACCTTC. Its protein is CASSPGGSQVYGYTF.

This clone occurred once. V usage is TRBV7-2 and J usage is TRBJ1-5; D not certain. Per germline, CDR1 SGHTA and CDR2 FQGNSA. V was trimmed by 2 bases and J by 1 base, leaving 12 bases between them. This CDR3 is built from 16 residues. Here the CDR3 DNA reads TGTGCCAGCAGCTTATTGTCAACAACAAGCAATCAGCCCCAGCATTTT. Its protein product is CASSLLSTTSNQPQHF.

This clone occurred a few times. V gene TRBV4-1 combines with J gene TRBJ2-2; 8 bases align to TRBD2. J lost 7 bases, V lost 1 base, and 8 bases had no gene match. Germline V lookup: CDR1 MGHRA, CDR2 YSYEKL. The CDR3 is 16 residues long. This CDR3 is CASSQVLPGLGGELFF. In DNA form, the CDR3 reads TGCGCCAGCAGCCAAGTCCTCCCGGGACTAGGCGGGGAGCTGTTTTTT.

DNA of the CDR3: TGCGCCAGCAGCCAAGATGGCCGTTCACCCCTCCACTTT. Its translation: CASSQDGRSPLHF. The chain couples TRBV4-3 to TRBJ1-6; D is unclear. Germline CDR1 reads LGHNA; CDR2 reads YSLEER. The CDR3 loop spans 13 amino acids. Trimming removed 0 bases from V and 9 bases from J, with 6 bases in between.

The V and J genes are TRBV7-6 and TRBJ2-3; 13 nucleotides line up with TRBD2. CDR1 is SGHVS and CDR2 is FNYEAQ in the germline V gene. The CDR3 is 18 residues long. V shed 4 bases and J 0 bases; nucleotides not matched to a gene: 7. This CDR3 is CASSSRLAGGTSTDTQYF. In nucleotides, the CDR3 is TGTGCCAGCAGCTCCAGACTAGCGGGGGGAACTAGCACAGATACGCAGTATTTT.

The rearrangement joins TRBV11-2 to TRBJ1-1, with D possibly matching TRBD1 (6 bases). Trimming removed 4 bases from V and 5 bases from J, with 17 bases in between. Germline V lookup: CDR1 SGHAT, CDR2 FQNNGV. This CDR3 has 15 residues. CDR3 nucleotide sequence: TGTGCCAGCAGCTCCCAGGTCAGGGGACGGACTGAAGCTTTCTTT. It is translated as CASSSQVRGRTEAFF.

This rearrangement joins TRBV6-4 to TRBJ1-3; no reliable D call. The CDR3 contains 16 residues. V was shortened by 0 bases and J by 4 bases, with 13 bases between the two germline ends. Germline CDR1 MRHNA, CDR2 SNTAGT. The CDR3 nucleotides read TGTGCCAGCAGTGACTCGGCAGATCCATTCGGAAACACCATATATTTT. Translation: CASSDSADPFGNTIYF.

J is TRBJ2-1 and V is TRBV9; the match to TRBD1 covers 9 bases. The junction had 3 bases not matched to a gene; V was cut back by 0 bases and J by 5 bases. The germline CDR1 and CDR2 sequences are SGDLS and YYNGEE. The CDR3 totals 15 residues. CDR3 sequence: CASSVDRGLNNEQFF. As DNA, the CDR3 is TGTGCCAGCAGCGTAGACAGGGGGCTAAACAATGAGCAGTTCTTC.

The chain couples TRBV27 to TRBJ1-1; possibly TRBD1 for D (6 bases). In germline, CDR1 is MNHEY, CDR2 SMNVEV (reference sequence). The CDR3 extends over 14 amino acids. Trimming took off 5 bases at V and 9 bases at J, with 19 bases between the two ends. The CDR3 DNA reads as TGTGCCAGCAGTCCCCAGGGAGGGGGAGGAAAAGCTTTCTTT. This codes for CASSPQGGGGKAFF.

Worth noting for this clone: Its ends do not fully match the called genes, so a read error is possible. The chain combines TRBV11-2 with TRBJ2-3; perhaps TRBD1 as D (6 bases). This CDR3 is 17 amino acids long. Germline V gene sequence: CDR1 SGHAT, CDR2 FQNNGV. The CDR3, as DNA: TGTGCCAGCAGCCTAGACAGGCACAAGCCCTCTGGGGATACGCAGTATTTT. Residues: CASSLDRHKPSGDTQYF.